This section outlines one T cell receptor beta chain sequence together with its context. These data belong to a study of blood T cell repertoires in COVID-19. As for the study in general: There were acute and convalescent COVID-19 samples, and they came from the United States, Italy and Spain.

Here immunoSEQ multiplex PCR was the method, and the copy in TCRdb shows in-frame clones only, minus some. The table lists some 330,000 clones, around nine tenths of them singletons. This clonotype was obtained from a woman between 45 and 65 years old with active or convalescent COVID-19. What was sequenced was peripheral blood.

CDR3: CASSSALKNTEAFF. In DNA, the CDR3 is TGTGCCAGCAGTTCAGCGCTAAAGAACACTGAAGCTTTCTTT. The V gene is TRBV7-2, the J gene TRBJ1-1; D uncertain. Germline V gene lookup returns CDR1 SGHTA and CDR2 FQGNSA. The CDR3 spans 14 residues. Trimming removed 6 bases from V and 1 base from J, with 12 bases in between.